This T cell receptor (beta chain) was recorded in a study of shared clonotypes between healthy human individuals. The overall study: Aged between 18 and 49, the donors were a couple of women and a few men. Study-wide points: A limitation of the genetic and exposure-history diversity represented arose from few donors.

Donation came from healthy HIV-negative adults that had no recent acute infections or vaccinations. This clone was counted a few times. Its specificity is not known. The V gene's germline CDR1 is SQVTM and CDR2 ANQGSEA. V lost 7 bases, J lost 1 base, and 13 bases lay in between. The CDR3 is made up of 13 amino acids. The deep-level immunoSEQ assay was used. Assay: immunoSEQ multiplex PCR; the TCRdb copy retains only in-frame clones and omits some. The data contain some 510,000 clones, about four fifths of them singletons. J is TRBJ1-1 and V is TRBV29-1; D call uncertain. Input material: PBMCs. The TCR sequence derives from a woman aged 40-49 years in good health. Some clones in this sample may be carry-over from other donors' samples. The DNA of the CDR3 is TGCAGCGCCCCTATCACAGAGAACACTGAAGCTTTCTTT. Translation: CSAPITENTEAFF.